These T cell receptor beta chains were read from a single sample in a study of OX40 agonist ivuxolimab in advanced cancers. Sequenced by immunoSEQ multiplex PCR; TCRdb stores in-frame clones only, minus some. The sample comprises tens of thousands of clones, 82% of which are singletons, and approximately 2% rests with the top ten. The sample consisted of CD4+ or CD8+ T cells sorted from blood, taken in a trial of the OX40 agonist ivuxolimab. The receptor set was obtained from an adult with an advanced solid tumor such as melanoma, head and neck, liver or kidney cancer. The CDR3 runs from the conserved cysteine through the conserved F or W. A D gene is named only where the DNA matches it firmly. Clone sizes are given selectively: once, few, many, or a class where the clone is expanded.

NA	TRBV18	TRBJ1-1	NA	CASSPLDSPLGNTEAFF	TGTGCCAGCTCACCACTTGATTCCCCCTTGGGGAACACTGAAGCTTTCTTT
NA	TRBV28	TRBJ1-1	NA	CASSSTRQRAFF	TGTGCCAGCAGTTCGACCCGCCAGAGAGCTTTCTTT
NA	TRBV2	TRBJ2-3	NA	CASSDRARTDTQYF	TGTGCCAGCAGTGACAGGGCCAGGACAGATACGCAGTATTTT
few	TRBV5-1	TRBJ2-7	NA	CASSLRSDGYEQYF	TGCGCCAGCAGCCTGAGGTCTGATGGGTACGAGCAGTACTTC
NA	TRBV15	TRBJ2-5	NA	CATGAGALQETQYF	TGTGCCACCGGGGCGGGGGCCCTCCAAGAGACCCAGTACTTC
NA	TRBV5-1	TRBJ2-3	NA	CASSLGGTHGADTQYF	TGCGCCAGCAGCTTGGGTGGGACCCATGGGGCAGATACGCAGTATTTT
few	TRBV7-9	TRBJ2-3	TRBD2	CASSKSGTSGSLTQYF	TGTGCCAGCAGTAAATCCGGGACTAGCGGATCCCTCACGCAGTATTTT
NA	TRBV7-7	TRBJ1-1	NA	CASSLNRNTEAFF	TGTGCCAGCAGCTTAAATAGGAACACTGAAGCTTTCTTT
NA	TRBV4-3	TRBJ2-2	NA	CASSQDMSTGELFF	TGCGCCAGCAGCCAAGATATGAGCACCGGGGAGCTGTTTTTT
NA	TRBV7-9	TRBJ1-1	TRBD1	CASSGRQGPRGNTEAFF	TGTGCCAGCAGCGGGAGACAGGGACCCCGGGGGAACACTGAAGCTTTCTTT
NA	TRBV30	TRBJ1-6	TRBD1	CAWSVPPGGYSPLHF	TGTGCCTGGAGTGTCCCCCCAGGGGGCTATTCACCCCTCCACTTT
NA	TRBV18	TRBJ2-1	NA	CASSPGMRPGNEQFF	TGTGCCAGCTCACCAGGTATGAGGCCCGGCAATGAGCAGTTCTTC
NA	TRBV7-9	TRBJ1-1	TRBD1	CASSNYRGGYTEAFF	TGTGCCAGCAGCAACTACAGGGGGGGGTACACTGAAGCTTTCTTT
once	TRBV30	TRBJ2-1	TRBD2	CASLKAGGPDEQFF	TGTGCCTCCCTTAAAGCGGGGGGGCCGGATGAGCAGTTCTTC
NA	TRBV21-1	TRBJ2-5	NA	CASSKVLGGIRETQYF	TGTGCCAGCAGCAAAGTGTTGGGGGGGATCAGGGAGACCCAGTACTTC
NA	TRBV11-2	TRBJ1-4	TRBD1	CASSYQRDRNEKLFF	TGTGCCAGCAGCTACCAACGGGACAGGAATGAAAAACTGTTTTTT
medium-sized	TRBV6-1	TRBJ2-1	TRBD1	CASRTGEYNEQFF	TGTGCCAGCAGGACAGGGGAATACAATGAGCAGTTCTTC
NA	TRBV2	TRBJ1-1	NA	CASTIGNTEAFF	TGTGCCAGCACTATCGGGAACACTGAAGCTTTCTTT
NA	TRBV19	TRBJ1-1	NA	CASSIGQGYTEAFF	TGTGCCAGTAGTATTGGGCAGGGATACACTGAAGCTTTCTTT
NA	TRBV15	TRBJ1-2	NA	CATIMPLGGYTF	TGTGCCACCATTATGCCTCTTGGGGGCTACACCTTC
once	TRBV6-6	TRBJ1-1	NA	CASRQNTVNTEAFF	TGTGCCAGCAGACAAAACACAGTGAACACTGAAGCTTTCTTT
few	TRBV10-2	TRBJ2-3	TRBD2	CASRRGTTDTQYF	TGCGCCAGCAGGCGGGGGACCACAGATACGCAGTATTTT
NA	TRBV6-1	TRBJ2-7	NA	CASNGDLYEQYF	TGTGCCAGCAACGGGGACCTCTACGAGCAGTACTTC
NA	TRBV9	TRBJ1-1	NA	CASSQRDGEDTEAFF	TGTGCCAGCAGCCAGCGGGACGGTGAAGATACTGAAGCTTTCTTT
NA	TRBV5-1	TRBJ1-4	TRBD1	CASSPDRGNEKLFF	TGCGCCAGCAGCCCGGACAGGGGAAATGAAAAACTGTTTTTT
NA	TRBV4-1	TRBJ1-2	NA	CASSQDSPNRFYGYTF	TGCGCCAGCAGCCAAGATTCCCCCAACAGATTCTATGGCTACACCTTC
NA	TRBV7-6	TRBJ2-6	NA	CASSLDTVSGANVLTF	TGTGCCAGCAGCCTGGACACAGTCTCTGGGGCCAACGTCCTGACTTTC
NA	TRBV18	TRBJ1-1	NA	CASSPPNRLNTEAFF	TGTGCCAGCTCACCACCCAACAGGTTGAACACTGAAGCTTTCTTT
NA	TRBV2	TRBJ1-1	NA	CASSLGWGTEAFF	TGTGCCAGCAGTTTAGGGTGGGGCACTGAAGCTTTCTTT
once	TRBV27	TRBJ2-1	NA	CASSYGGSNEQFF	TGTGCCAGCAGTTACGGCGGCAGCAATGAGCAGTTCTTC
NA	TRBV6-8	TRBJ1-6	TRBD1	CASSYHRDRGPFYF	TGTGCCAGCAGTTACCATAGGGACAGGGGGCCTTTCTACTTT
few	TRBV4-2	TRBJ2-2	NA	CASSGPMVSGELFF	TGTGCCAGCAGTGGGCCGATGGTGTCCGGGGAGCTGTTTTTT
NA	TRBV6-5	TRBJ1-1	NA	CASTRVFRASTEAFF	TGTGCCAGCACTCGAGTATTCAGGGCGAGCACTGAAGCTTTCTTT
NA	TRBV2	TRBJ1-1	NA	CASSEVRTLNTEAFF	TGTGCCAGCAGTGAAGTACGGACACTGAACACTGAAGCTTTCTTT
once	TRBV5-1	TRBJ2-5	NA	CASSSYRGQETQYF	TGCGCCAGCAGCTCCTATAGGGGCCAAGAGACCCAGTACTTC
NA	TRBV18	TRBJ2-2	NA	CASSPQGSSNTGELFF	TGTGCCAGCTCACCACAGGGGTCTTCGAACACCGGGGAGCTGTTTTTT
NA	TRBV6-1	TRBJ1-2	NA	CASSEARGGDYTF	TGTGCCAGTAGTGAAGCGCGAGGAGGGGACTACACCTTC
NA	TRBV27	TRBJ2-2	TRBD2	CASSQLAGGTGELFF	TGTGCCAGCAGTCAACTAGCGGGGGGAACCGGGGAGCTGTTTTTT
NA	TRBV5-5	TRBJ2-2	NA	CASSLAAEAGELFF	TGTGCCAGCAGCTTGGCAGCAGAGGCCGGGGAGCTGTTTTTT
NA	TRBV25-1	TRBJ1-1	NA	CASSKDRRGTEAFF	TGTGCCAGCAGTAAAGACAGGAGAGGGACTGAAGCTTTCTTT
NA	TRBV11-2	TRBJ2-5	NA	CASSHPGSETQYF	TGTGCCAGCAGCCACCCCGGAAGCGAGACCCAGTACTTC
NA	TRBV25-1	TRBJ1-2	NA	CASSESGRRGYTF	TGTGCCAGCAGTGAATCGGGCAGGCGTGGCTACACCTTC
few	TRBV27	TRBJ1-5	NA	CASSPSQGNNQPQHF	TGTGCCAGCAGTCCTAGCCAGGGGAACAATCAGCCCCAGCATTTT
NA	TRBV12-5	TRBJ1-2	TRBD1	CASGLTGDYGYTF	TGTGCTAGTGGGTTAACAGGGGACTATGGCTACACCTTC
once	TRBV7-6	TRBJ2-7	NA	CASSLGGAGGSYEQYF	TGTGCCAGCAGCTTAGGCGGGGCAGGGGGCTCCTACGAGCAGTACTTC
NA	TRBV10-1	TRBJ2-1	TRBD2	CASSVGSGATLRQFF	TGCGCCAGCAGTGTCGGTAGCGGGGCGACCTTAAGGCAGTTCTTC
NA	TRBV2	TRBJ2-5	NA	CASKREQETQYF	TGTGCCAGCAAGAGGGAGCAAGAGACCCAGTACTTC
NA	TRBV10-3	TRBJ2-7	TRBD2	CAISASGGRDEQYF	TGTGCCATCAGTGCTAGCGGGGGTAGGGACGAGCAGTACTTC
medium-sized	TRBV6-1	TRBJ2-3	NA	CASTLKGGGTDTQYF	TGTGCCAGCACTCTGAAAGGGGGGGGCACAGATACGCAGTATTTT
few	TRBV6-5	TRBJ2-3	NA	CASSYFKADTQYF	TGTGCCAGCAGTTACTTCAAGGCAGATACGCAGTATTTT
once	TRBV15	TRBJ2-3	NA	CATSRDRGSGPDTQYF	TGTGCCACCAGCAGAGATCGGGGTAGCGGCCCAGATACGCAGTATTTT
few	TRBV2	TRBJ1-6	NA	CASNPGPTGSPLHF	TGTGCCAGTAATCCGGGACCGACGGGATCACCCCTCCACTTT
NA	TRBV6-5	TRBJ2-7	NA	CASSEIEQYF	TGTGCCAGCAGTGAGATCGAGCAGTACTTC
NA	TRBV18	TRBJ2-7	TRBD1	CASSPIGTGGRYEQYF	TGTGCCAGCTCACCGATCGGGACAGGGGGAAGATACGAGCAGTACTTC